This is a list of T cell receptor beta chains from one sample in a study of shared T cell receptors in the human thymus. The assay was immunoSEQ multiplex PCR, and TCRdb's table has in-frame clones only and misses some. The data hold about 660,000 clones, with 85% to 90% observed a single time. These data are also associated with another study on human thymus T cells.

Sequencing was performed on thymocytes. The origin of the receptors is a boy in the first two years of life with a congenital heart defect. The CDR3 runs from the conserved cysteine through the conserved F or W. Each record gives: J gene, clone size, D gene, V gene, CDR3 DNA, CDR3 protein. The D gene is left open where the match is weak. Some rows have no size entry. The others give once, few or many, or a class for an expanded clone.

TRBJ2-7 | . | TRBD1 | TRBV5-1 | TGCGCCAGCAGCTTGGGGGGCCGGGACAGGGCCGCGGGCTCCTACGAGCAGTACTTC | CASSLGGRDRAAGSYEQYF
TRBJ1-2 | . | TRBD1 | TRBV19 | TGTGCCAGTAGCCTCCAAGGGGGCGCGGTTGGCTACACCTTC | CASSLQGGAVGYTF
TRBJ1-2 | . | TRBD1 | TRBV5-1 | TGCGCCAGCAGCTTACTCCGGCAGGGGGGTGGCTACACCTTC | CASSLLRQGGGYTF
TRBJ1-2 | . | TRBD1 | TRBV10-3 | TGTGCCATCACTCGGACAGGGGATATTAATGGCTACACCTTC | CAITRTGDINGYTF
TRBJ1-2 | . | . | TRBV4-1 | TGCGCCAGCAGCCAAGGGGCGGGCGGCTACACCTTC | CASSQGAGGYTF
TRBJ2-4 | . | TRBD1 | TRBV29-1 | TGCAGCGTTGCCGGGACAGGGGGCGCGGGGAAAGTGAACATTCAGTACTTC | CSVAGTGGAGKVNIQYF
TRBJ1-1 | once | TRBD1 | TRBV5-1 | TGCGCCAGCAGCTTGGAAGGGACAGAGAGGACTGAAGCTTTCTTT | CASSLEGTERTEAFF
TRBJ2-2 | . | . | TRBV7-9 | TGTGCCAGCAGCTTCCCAGAACTACCTCGAAACACCGGGGAGCTGTTTTTT | CASSFPELPRNTGELFF
TRBJ2-3 | . | TRBD2 | TRBV27 | TGTGCCAGCAGCCCAGTCGGTGCGGGAGGGCTAAGGACAGATACGCAGTATTTT | CASSPVGAGGLRTDTQYF
TRBJ2-1 | . | . | TRBV9 | TGTGCCAGCAGCGTCAACTCCGGGACTCCAATTTACAATGAGCAGTTCTTC | CASSVNSGTPIYNEQFF
TRBJ2-1 | . | TRBD2 | TRBV27 | TGTGCCAGCAGTCCGGGGACTAGCGGGAGTTACAATGAGCAGTTCTTC | CASSPGTSGSYNEQFF
TRBJ2-2 | few | . | TRBV5-1 | TGCGCCAGCAGTTTCCTCACCGGGGAGCTGTTTTTT | CASSFLTGELFF
TRBJ2-1 | . | TRBD2 | TRBV6-5 | TGTGCCAGCAGTTACTCTAGCGGGAGGGGCAATGAGCAGTTCTTC | CASSYSSGRGNEQFF
TRBJ1-5 | . | . | TRBV28 | TGTGCCAGCAGTTTATTCGGGGGGCTAAGCAATCAGCCCCAGCATTTT | CASSLFGGLSNQPQHF
TRBJ2-3 | . | TRBD2 | TRBV6-4 | TGTGCCAGCAATAGAGCGGGGGGGGATGCCACAGATACGCAGTATTTT | CASNRAGGDATDTQYF
TRBJ2-5 | . | TRBD2 | TRBV4-1 | TGCGCCAGCAGCCAAATCGGACTAGCGGGAGCCAGGGACTTC | CASSQIGLAGARDF
TRBJ2-7 | . | . | TRBV19 | TGTGCCAGTAGTATGGACAGCTCCTACGAGCAGTACTTC | CASSMDSSYEQYF
TRBJ2-3 | . | . | TRBV20-1 | TGCAGTGCTCCCCCGCAGGATACGCAGTATTTT | CSAPPQDTQYF
TRBJ2-1 | . | TRBD1 | TRBV11-2 | TGTGCCAGCAGCTCAGACAGGGCCACATACGTACACAATGAGCAGTTCTTC | CASSSDRATYVHNEQFF
TRBJ2-4 | . | TRBD2 | TRBV15 | TGTGCCACCAGCAGGGAGGGGGGGACTAGGGCCTCGGCCAAAAACATTCAGTACTTC | CATSREGGTRASAKNIQYF
TRBJ1-4 | once | . | TRBV25-1 | TGTGCCAGCAGTGACCGCAGGTCGGCAACTAATGAAAAACTGTTTTTT | CASSDRRSATNEKLFF
TRBJ2-5 | . | TRBD1 | TRBV29-1 | TGCAGCGTCGGAAGCGGGACAGGGGGCTTAGAGACCCAGTACTTC | CSVGSGTGGLETQYF